A selection of T cell receptor beta chains follows, all from one sample in a study of blood T cells in healthy people across ages. TCRdb recomputed calls from the 5' RACE reads with MiXCR, one row per CDR3 protein. The data show roughly 500,000 distinct CDR3 sequences, 24% seen once. These same data were also listed under a study on T cells of mothers and their children.

Source material: blood. Source of these receptors: a boy between 10 and 17 years old in good health. The conserved cysteine and the conserved F or W are not part of the CDR3 here. Clone size is stated in some rows and not others, as once, few, many or a class when expanded.

NA	TRBV5-6	11	TRBJ2-1	ASSKGGIGEQF
NA	TRBV12-3/TRBV12-4	13	TRBJ2-1	ASRRRQGRYNEQF
NA	TRBV12-3/TRBV12-4	13	TRBJ2-2	ASSLASLGAGELF
NA	TRBV5-1	12	TRBJ2-3	ASSFQTLLGTQY
NA	TRBV12-3/TRBV12-4	13	TRBJ2-7	ASSPTSGGAHEQY
few	TRBV14	15	TRBJ1-4	ASSQVLLPRGNEKLF
few	TRBV20-1	13	TRBJ2-1	SARSEGAMNNEQF
few	TRBV28	10	TRBJ2-7	ASSFKGYEQY
few	TRBV9	15	TRBJ2-1	ASSVDRGTTLYNEQF
NA	TRBV27	12	TRBJ1-6	ASRPQGPNPPLH
NA	TRBV24-1	12	TRBJ2-1	ATSETGPHNEQF
few	TRBV12-3/TRBV12-4	12	TRBJ2-7	ASQLAGISYEQY
NA	TRBV29-1	9	TRBJ1-2	SVVGTYGYT
NA	TRBV4-1	12	TRBJ2-5	ASSQEYAKETQY
NA	TRBV27	14	TRBJ2-4	ASSLLLGQGENIQY
NA	TRBV4-3	14	TRBJ2-5	ASSQDIAGEPETQY
NA	TRBV29-1	9	TRBJ2-7	SVEDSYEQY
once	TRBV29-1	12	TRBJ2-3	SVRSGLASDTQY
few	TRBV28	10	TRBJ1-4	ATQGVGEKLF
NA	TRBV3-1	14	TRBJ2-7	ASSQDLADSSYEQY
NA	TRBV14	10	TRBJ2-7	ASSPGGHEQY
NA	TRBV7-2	12	TRBJ1-1	ASSFKGGAVEAV
NA	TRBV10-3	12	TRBJ1-5	ASRPPQGGQPQH
few	TRBV6-2/TRBV6-3	13	TRBJ2-7	ASSYSKGALSEQY
few	TRBV18	14	TRBJ2-3	ASSRQGQLSTDTQY
few	TRBV9	14	TRBJ2-3	ASSGGTSDLADTQY
NA	TRBV3-1	14	TRBJ1-2	ASSQDVAATNYGYT
few	TRBV3-1	14	TRBJ2-2	ASSLRGLPTPGELF
NA	TRBV6-2/TRBV6-3	13	TRBJ1-5	ASSYDRVGNQPQH
NA	TRBV18	11	TRBJ1-1	ASSGTDDTEAF
few	TRBV7-2	14	TRBJ1-4	ASSLEGRPGDRKLF
NA	TRBV29-1	10	TRBJ2-1	SVASREDEQF
few	TRBV5-1	15	TRBJ1-6	ASSLRTRSSYNSPLH
few	TRBV9	14	TRBJ2-5	ASSSGPSGSGETQY
NA	TRBV6-1	9	TRBJ2-1	ASSEWGEQF
NA	TRBV6-2/TRBV6-3	12	TRBJ2-5	ASSYVGVQETQY
many	TRBV4-3	17	TRBJ1-2	ASSQGEVGRSMANYGYT
NA	TRBV7-2	11	TRBJ2-7	ASSSIQGGEQY
few	TRBV7-2	13	TRBJ2-4	ASSLPYGGENIQY
many	TRBV6-6	13	TRBJ2-1	ASSYSPTGEDEQF
NA	TRBV4-3	12	NA	ASSAGESSYEQY
NA	TRBV7-6	11	TRBJ1-4	ASSTGPNEKLF
NA	TRBV5-5	14	TRBJ2-3	ASSLGDSVEGDTQY
few	TRBV20-1	12	NA	SARDYRGTWTQY
NA	TRBV7-9	15	TRBJ2-7	ASSTGTSGGLGHEQY
few	TRBV15	14	TRBJ2-1	ATSRGGAYRDDEQF
NA	TRBV20-1	12	TRBJ1-6	SARTTVGNSPLH
NA	TRBV4-1	12	TRBJ2-7	ASSAGRVNYEQY
NA	TRBV20-1	15	NA	SARDFASGILRETQY
NA	TRBV6-5	10	TRBJ2-2	ASGPGWNRLF
few	TRBV20-1	11	TRBJ2-1	SYLRGWGNEQF
once	TRBV7-2	13	NA	ASSRSTSGVNEQY
NA	TRBV14	11	TRBJ2-7	ASSQKRSYEQY